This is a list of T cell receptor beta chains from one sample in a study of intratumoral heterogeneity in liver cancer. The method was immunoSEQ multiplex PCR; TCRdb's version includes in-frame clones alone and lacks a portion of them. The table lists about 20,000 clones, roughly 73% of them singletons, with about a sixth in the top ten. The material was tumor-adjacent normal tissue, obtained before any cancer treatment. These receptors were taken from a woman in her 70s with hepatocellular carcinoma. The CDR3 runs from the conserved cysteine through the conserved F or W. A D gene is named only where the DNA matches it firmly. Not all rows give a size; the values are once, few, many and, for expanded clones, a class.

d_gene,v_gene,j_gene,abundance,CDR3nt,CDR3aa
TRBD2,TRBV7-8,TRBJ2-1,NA,TGTGCCAGCAGCCTTGGGACTAGCGGCAATGAGCAGTTCTTC,CASSLGTSGNEQFF
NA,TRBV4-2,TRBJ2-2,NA,TGTGCCAGCAGCCTCAGCGGCGCGAACACCGGGGAGCTGTTTTTT,CASSLSGANTGELFF
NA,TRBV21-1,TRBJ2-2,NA,TGTGCCAGCAGCGATTCCGGACAGGGGGGTACCGGGGAGCTGTTTTTT,CASSDSGQGGTGELFF
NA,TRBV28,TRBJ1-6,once,TGTGCCAGCAGGGGGGATCTCCGAGGGAATTCACCCCTCCACTTT,CASRGDLRGNSPLHF
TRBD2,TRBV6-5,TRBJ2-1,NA,TGTGCCAGCAGTTCTGGACTAGCGTCCTACAATGAGCAGTTCTTC,CASSSGLASYNEQFF
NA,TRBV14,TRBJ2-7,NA,TGTGCCAGCAGCCAAGATGCTAGCTCCTACGAGCAGTACTTC,CASSQDASSYEQYF
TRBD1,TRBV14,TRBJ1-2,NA,TGTGCCAGCAGCCAGTTTATTGGGACAGCCTATGGCTACACCTTC,CASSQFIGTAYGYTF
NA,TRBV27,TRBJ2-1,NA,TGTGCCAGCAGTTTAGGCGGGACTCTAAACAATGAGCAGTTCTTC,CASSLGGTLNNEQFF
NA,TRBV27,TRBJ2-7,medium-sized,TGTGCCAGCAGGGCAGGGGCATCTCAGTACTTC,CASRAGASQYF
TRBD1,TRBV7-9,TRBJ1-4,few,TGTGCCAGCAGTGGGGACAGGGTTTATGAAAAACTGTTTTTT,CASSGDRVYEKLFF
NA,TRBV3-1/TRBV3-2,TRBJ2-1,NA,TGTGCCAGCAGCCAACAAAATGAGCAGTTCTTC,CASSQQNEQFF
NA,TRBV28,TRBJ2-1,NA,TGTGCCAGCATCGGACCAGAGGGTTATGAGCAGTTCTTC,CASIGPEGYEQFF
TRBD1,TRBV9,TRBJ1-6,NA,TGTGCCAGCAGCGTAGGCGGGACAGGGGGAGGTTCACCCCTCCACTTT,CASSVGGTGGGSPLHF
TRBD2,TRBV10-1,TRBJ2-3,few,TGCGCCAGCAGTGGACTAGCGTCCGGAGGCCCAGATACGCAGTATTTT,CASSGLASGGPDTQYF
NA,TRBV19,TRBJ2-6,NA,TGTGCCAGTAGTCTTTCAGCGGACTTGGTCCACGTCCTGACTTTC,CASSLSADLVHVLTF
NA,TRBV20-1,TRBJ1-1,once,TGCAGTGCTAGTAACACCTACAACACTGAAGCTTTCTTT,CSASNTYNTEAFF
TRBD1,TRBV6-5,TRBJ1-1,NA,TGTGCCAGCACATTCAACAGGGGCCACACTGAAGCTTTCTTT,CASTFNRGHTEAFF
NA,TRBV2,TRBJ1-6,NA,TGTGCCAGCACCGGGGGGGGAAATGGTGGAAATTCACCCCTCCACTTT,CASTGGGNGGNSPLHF
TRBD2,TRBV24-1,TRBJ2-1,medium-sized,TGTGCCACCAGTGTGGGGCTAGCGGGACGTGGTGAGCAGTTCTTC,CATSVGLAGRGEQFF
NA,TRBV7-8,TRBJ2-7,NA,TGTGCCAGCAGCCTCCGAGTTAGCATGCAGTACTTC,CASSLRVSMQYF
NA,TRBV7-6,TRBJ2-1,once,TGTGCCAGCAGCAAAGGGGGGAGCGGTAACAATGAGCAGTTCTTC,CASSKGGSGNNEQFF
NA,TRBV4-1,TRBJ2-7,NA,TGCGCCAGCAGCCAAGAGTCGGACGGGACCTACGAGCAGTACTTC,CASSQESDGTYEQYF
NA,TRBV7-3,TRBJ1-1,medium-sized,TGTGCCAGCAGCCTGGACGGGATGAACACTGAAGCTTTCTTT,CASSLDGMNTEAFF
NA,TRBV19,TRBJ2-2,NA,TGTGCCAGTAGGCTAGAGTTCGACACCGGGGAGCTGTTTTTT,CASRLEFDTGELFF
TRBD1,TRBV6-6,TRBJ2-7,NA,TGTGCCAGCAGTTACCCAACCGGGACAGAGAACTACGAGCAGTACTTC,CASSYPTGTENYEQYF
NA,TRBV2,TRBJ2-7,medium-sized,TGTGCCAGCAGCGGGGAGTCCTACTACGAGCAGTACTTC,CASSGESYYEQYF
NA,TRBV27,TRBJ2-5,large,TGTGCCAGCAGTTCGGCGTACTATGGCCAAGAGACCCAGTACTTC,CASSSAYYGQETQYF
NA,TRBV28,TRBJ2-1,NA,TGTGCCAGCAGCCCCGGACTTAATGAGCAGTTCTTC,CASSPGLNEQFF
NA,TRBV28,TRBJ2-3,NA,TGTGCCAGCAGTGTCTACACAGATACGCAGTATTTT,CASSVYTDTQYF
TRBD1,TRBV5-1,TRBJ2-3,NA,TGCGCCAGCAGCCGGACAGGGCCAAGTAAGGGCACAGATACGCAGTATTTT,CASSRTGPSKGTDTQYF
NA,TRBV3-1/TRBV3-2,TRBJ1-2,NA,TGTGCCAGCAGCCAAAGGTCCTATGGCTACACCTTC,CASSQRSYGYTF
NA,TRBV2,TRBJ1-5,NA,TGTGCCAGCAGTGAACTTCGGGCTCGCAATCAGCCCCAGCATTTT,CASSELRARNQPQHF
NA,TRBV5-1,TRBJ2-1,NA,TGCGCCAGCAGCCGCGGGACCCCCCAGTTCTTC,CASSRGTPQFF
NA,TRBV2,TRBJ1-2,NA,TGTGCCAGCAGTGGGGGTTCGGTCTATGGCTACACCTTC,CASSGGSVYGYTF
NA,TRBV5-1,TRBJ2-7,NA,TGCGCCAGCAGCTTGGGCCTAGCAATCTACGAGCAGTACTTC,CASSLGLAIYEQYF
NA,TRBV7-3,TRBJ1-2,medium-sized,TGTGCCAGCAGCTTAGGGGGATCGAGCTATGGCTACACCTTC,CASSLGGSSYGYTF
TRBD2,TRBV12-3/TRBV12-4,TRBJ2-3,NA,TGTGCCTCAGCGGGAGGCCGAGATACGCAGTATTTT,CASAGGRDTQYF
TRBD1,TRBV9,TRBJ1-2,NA,TGTGCCAGCAGCCCCGGACAGGCGAACTATGGCTACACCTTC,CASSPGQANYGYTF
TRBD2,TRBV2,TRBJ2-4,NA,TGTGCCAGCAGTCTTCGGACTAGCGCTACCCTAGCCAAAAACATTCAGTACTTC,CASSLRTSATLAKNIQYF
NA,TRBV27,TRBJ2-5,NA,TGTGCCAGCAGGCAAGAGACCCAGTACTTC,CASRQETQYF
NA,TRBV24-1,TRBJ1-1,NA,TGTGCCACCACCGACGGGTTTGAAGCTTTCTTT,CATTDGFEAFF
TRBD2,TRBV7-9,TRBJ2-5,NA,TGTGCCAGCAGCCCGCTGGCTAGCGGGAGCAAGACCCAGTACTTC,CASSPLASGSKTQYF
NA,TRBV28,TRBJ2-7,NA,TGTGCCAGCAGTCGGATCTCGACCTACGAGCAGTACTTC,CASSRISTYEQYF
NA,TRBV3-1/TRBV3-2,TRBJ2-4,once,TGTGCCAGCAGCCAGGTAGATGACAGGCTTCAGTACTTC,CASSQVDDRLQYF
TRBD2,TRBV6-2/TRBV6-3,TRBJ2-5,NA,TGTGCCAGCAGTATCTCCTCGGGGGGGTCGGAGACCCAGTACTTC,CASSISSGGSETQYF
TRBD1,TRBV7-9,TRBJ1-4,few,TGTGCCAGCAGCATTAGAACAGGGGTGGCAACTAATGAAAAACTGTTTTTT,CASSIRTGVATNEKLFF
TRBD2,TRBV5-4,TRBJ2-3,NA,TGTGCCAGCAACCCCGGAGCGGGAGGGGTCAGGAATACGCAGTATTTT,CASNPGAGGVRNTQYF
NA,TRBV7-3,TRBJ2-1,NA,TGTGCCAGCAACCAGGGGGCGGGAGATGAGCAGTTCTTC,CASNQGAGDEQFF
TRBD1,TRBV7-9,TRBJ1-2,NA,TGTGCCAGCAGCTCCTCAGACAGGGGGCCCGGCTACACCTTC,CASSSSDRGPGYTF
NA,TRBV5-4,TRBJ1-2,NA,TGTGCCAGCAAAAAATCCGCGCTTGGACTTTTTAACTATGGCTACACCTTC,CASKKSALGLFNYGYTF
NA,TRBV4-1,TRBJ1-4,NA,TGCGCCAGCAGCCAAGTTAAAGGGAATAATGAAAAACTGTTTTTT,CASSQVKGNNEKLFF
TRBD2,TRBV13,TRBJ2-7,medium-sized,TGTGCCAGCAGCTTAGGCCTAGCGGGACCCTACGAGCAGTACTTC,CASSLGLAGPYEQYF
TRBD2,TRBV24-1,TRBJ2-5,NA,TGTGCCACCTCCGGGGGAGGGGCAGAGACCCAGTACTTC,CATSGGGAETQYF
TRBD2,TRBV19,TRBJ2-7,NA,TGTGCCAGTAGCCAGGGACTAGCGGGGCTCGAGCAGTACTTC,CASSQGLAGLEQYF
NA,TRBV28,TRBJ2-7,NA,TGTGCCAGCAGAGAAAAACAGGGACGCTACGAGCAGTACTTC,CASREKQGRYEQYF
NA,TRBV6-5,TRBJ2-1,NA,TGTGCCAGCCTGTACAATGAGCAGTTCTTC,CASLYNEQFF
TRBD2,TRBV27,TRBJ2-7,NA,TGTGCCAGCAGTTTAGGCGGGAGTGCAGTCGAGCAGTACTTC,CASSLGGSAVEQYF
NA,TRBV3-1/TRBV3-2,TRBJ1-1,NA,TGTGCCAGCAGCCAGGAGGGAGTGGCAGGGGCTTTCTTT,CASSQEGVAGAFF
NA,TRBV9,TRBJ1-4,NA,TGTGCCAGCAGCGGAGGCAGGGTCGATGAAAAACTGTTTTTT,CASSGGRVDEKLFF
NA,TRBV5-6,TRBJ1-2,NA,TGTGCCAGCAGCTTGACCCAGGGCAGTTACTATGGCTACACCTTC,CASSLTQGSYYGYTF